This record looks at one T cell receptor beta chain sequence and its context. This sample stems from a study of PD-1 blockade in mismatch repair-deficient tumors. The V gene's germline CDR1 is SEHNR and CDR2 FQNEAQ (reference sequence). The V and J ends lost 2 bases and 1 base, in that order; junction bases with no gene match: 2. The CDR3 runs to 15 residues. The method was immunoSEQ multiplex PCR; TCRdb's version includes in-frame clones alone and lacks a portion of them. The sample carries 50,000 or so clones, over 70% recorded once. This specimen was peripheral blood, taken roughly 20 weeks after starting pembrolizumab. This TCR was recovered from an adult with mismatch repair-deficient cancer. J is TRBJ2-7 and V is TRBV7-9; 10 bases fit TRBD2. The CDR3 DNA follows: TGTGCCAGCAGCTTAAAGCGGGAGGGGTCCTACGAGCAGTACTTC. It specifies CASSLKREGSYEQYF.